A selection of T cell receptor beta chains follows, all from one sample in a study of blood T cell repertoires in COVID-19. The data were produced by immunoSEQ multiplex PCR, yet TCRdb's version contains in-frame clones alone and is incomplete. The data contain a few hundred thousand clones, over 75% of them seen just once; the ten biggest clones take up approximately 1.5%. The sequenced sample was PBMCs or T cells enriched from blood (not recorded which). Source of these receptors: a woman aged 18-30 years who had been exposed to COVID-19. CDR3s include the opening cysteine and the closing phenylalanine or tryptophan. Each record gives: CDR3 protein, CDR3 DNA, J gene, clone size, D gene, V gene. D genes are given only for firm matches. Size values are once, few and many counts, or a class for expanded clones, and some rows have none.

CDR3 protein: CASSLGPSGRVDTQYF; CDR3 DNA: TGTGCCAGCAGCTTAGGTCCTAGCGGGAGGGTGGATACGCAGTATTTT; J gene: TRBJ2-3; clone size: .; D gene: TRBD2; V gene: TRBV7-2
CDR3 protein: CASRGGSYGYTF; CDR3 DNA: TGTGCCAGCAGGGGGGGGAGCTATGGCTACACCTTC; J gene: TRBJ1-2; clone size: .; D gene: .; V gene: TRBV6-5
CDR3 protein: CASSQPNSYEQYF; CDR3 DNA: TGTGCCAGCTCTCAACCTAACTCCTACGAGCAGTACTTC; J gene: TRBJ2-7; clone size: .; D gene: .; V gene: TRBV18
CDR3 protein: CASSFWTNQPQHF; CDR3 DNA: TGTGCCAGCAGCTTTTGGACTAATCAGCCCCAGCATTTT; J gene: TRBJ1-5; clone size: .; D gene: .; V gene: TRBV7-2
CDR3 protein: CASSLGAGTSYEQYF; CDR3 DNA: TGTGCCAGCAGCTTAGGGGCCGGGACTTCCTACGAGCAGTACTTC; J gene: TRBJ2-7; clone size: .; D gene: .; V gene: TRBV11-2
CDR3 protein: CASSFVQGDNSPLHF; CDR3 DNA: TGCGCCAGCAGCTTCGTTCAGGGGGACAATTCACCCCTCCACTTT; J gene: TRBJ1-6; clone size: .; D gene: TRBD1; V gene: TRBV5-1
CDR3 protein: CATPPEPPNYGYTF; CDR3 DNA: TGTGCCACCCCGCCGGAGCCGCCTAACTATGGCTACACCTTC; J gene: TRBJ1-2; clone size: once; D gene: .; V gene: TRBV24-1
CDR3 protein: CASSRRTVNTGELFF; CDR3 DNA: TGTGCCAGCAGTCGACGGACAGTGAACACCGGGGAGCTGTTTTTT; J gene: TRBJ2-2; clone size: .; D gene: .; V gene: TRBV28
CDR3 protein: CASNQGQGITNEKLFF; CDR3 DNA: TGTGCCAGTAACCAGGGACAGGGGATAACTAATGAAAAACTGTTTTTT; J gene: TRBJ1-4; clone size: .; D gene: TRBD1; V gene: TRBV19
CDR3 protein: CAITPSGTSGGGEAYNEQFF; CDR3 DNA: TGTGCCATCACTCCTTCCGGGACTAGCGGGGGTGGAGAAGCCTACAATGAGCAGTTCTTC; J gene: TRBJ2-1; clone size: few; D gene: TRBD2; V gene: TRBV10-3
CDR3 protein: CAIALAGETQYF; CDR3 DNA: TGTGCCATCGCACTAGCTGGCGAGACCCAGTACTTC; J gene: TRBJ2-5; clone size: .; D gene: .; V gene: TRBV10-3
CDR3 protein: CASSLRTPNTEAFF; CDR3 DNA: TGTGCCAGCAGCTTACGAACTCCGAACACTGAAGCTTTCTTT; J gene: TRBJ1-1; clone size: .; D gene: .; V gene: TRBV7-8
CDR3 protein: CATSYPGQGTGANVLTF; CDR3 DNA: TGTGCCACCAGCTACCCGGGACAGGGGACCGGGGCCAACGTCCTGACTTTC; J gene: TRBJ2-6; clone size: .; D gene: TRBD1; V gene: TRBV15
CDR3 protein: CASSLGTEKLFF; CDR3 DNA: TGTGCCAGCAGCCTAGGGACAGAGAAACTGTTTTTT; J gene: TRBJ1-4; clone size: .; D gene: TRBD1; V gene: TRBV5-4
CDR3 protein: CASSVQTGGETQYF; CDR3 DNA: TGTGCCAGCAGCGTACAGACAGGGGGAGAGACCCAGTACTTC; J gene: TRBJ2-5; clone size: .; D gene: TRBD1; V gene: TRBV9
CDR3 protein: CASIGRGSGNTIYF; CDR3 DNA: TGTGCCAGCATCGGAAGGGGATCCGGAAACACCATATATTTT; J gene: TRBJ1-3; clone size: .; D gene: .; V gene: TRBV5-6
CDR3 protein: CASSRQDPYEQYF; CDR3 DNA: TGTGCCAGTAGTCGACAGGACCCCTACGAGCAGTACTTC; J gene: TRBJ2-7; clone size: .; D gene: .; V gene: TRBV19
CDR3 protein: CASSAQREGRGNEQFF; CDR3 DNA: TGTGCCAGCAGTGCTCAGCGGGAGGGCCGGGGCAATGAGCAGTTCTTC; J gene: TRBJ2-1; clone size: .; D gene: TRBD2; V gene: TRBV6-4
CDR3 protein: CASSSGTDFTYEQYF; CDR3 DNA: TGTGCCAGCAGTTCCGGGACAGACTTCACCTACGAGCAGTACTTC; J gene: TRBJ2-7; clone size: .; D gene: TRBD1; V gene: TRBV2
CDR3 protein: CASPKAGEQFF; CDR3 DNA: TGTGCCAGCCCTAAGGCGGGCGAGCAGTTCTTC; J gene: TRBJ2-1; clone size: once; D gene: .; V gene: TRBV18
CDR3 protein: CASSLGAGMNTEAFF; CDR3 DNA: TGTGCCAGCAGCTTAGGCGCAGGGATGAACACTGAAGCTTTCTTT; J gene: TRBJ1-1; clone size: .; D gene: .; V gene: TRBV7-8
CDR3 protein: CASSLSNPGSPGQFF; CDR3 DNA: TGTGCCAGCAGTTTATCGAATCCGGGATCCCCTGGGCAGTTCTTC; J gene: TRBJ2-1; clone size: .; D gene: .; V gene: TRBV27
CDR3 protein: CASSPAGNIQYF; CDR3 DNA: TGTGCCAGCAGCCCAGCGGGAAACATTCAGTACTTC; J gene: TRBJ2-4; clone size: .; D gene: .; V gene: TRBV12-3/TRBV12-4
CDR3 protein: CASSPETGYDQPQHF; CDR3 DNA: TGTGCCAGCTCCCCGGAGACAGGGTACGATCAGCCCCAGCATTTT; J gene: TRBJ1-5; clone size: .; D gene: TRBD1; V gene: TRBV18
CDR3 protein: CASRGGLGYEQYF; CDR3 DNA: TGTGCCAGCCGGGGAGGGCTCGGATACGAGCAGTACTTC; J gene: TRBJ2-7; clone size: .; D gene: TRBD2; V gene: TRBV6-5
CDR3 protein: CASSQGTGGSGNTIYF; CDR3 DNA: TGCGCCAGCAGCCAGGGCACAGGGGGATCGGGAAACACCATATATTTT; J gene: TRBJ1-3; clone size: .; D gene: TRBD1; V gene: TRBV4-3
CDR3 protein: CASSVDAGTMNTEAFF; CDR3 DNA: TGTGCCAGCAGCGTAGATGCAGGAACGATGAACACTGAAGCTTTCTTT; J gene: TRBJ1-1; clone size: .; D gene: .; V gene: TRBV9
CDR3 protein: CASREGYNEQFF; CDR3 DNA: TGTGCCAGCAGAGAGGGCTACAATGAGCAGTTCTTC; J gene: TRBJ2-1; clone size: .; D gene: .; V gene: TRBV3-1/TRBV3-2
CDR3 protein: CASTGTVRTPNEQYF; CDR3 DNA: TGCGCCAGCACCGGGACTGTCAGGACCCCTAACGAGCAGTACTTC; J gene: TRBJ2-7; clone size: .; D gene: .; V gene: TRBV10-1
CDR3 protein: CASSQAPRSYEQYF; CDR3 DNA: TGTGCCAGCAGCCAAGCCCCTCGCAGCTACGAGCAGTACTTC; J gene: TRBJ2-7; clone size: .; D gene: .; V gene: TRBV3-1/TRBV3-2
CDR3 protein: CASSPKGQGYEQYF; CDR3 DNA: TGTGCCAGCAGCCCTAAGGGACAGGGCTACGAGCAGTACTTC; J gene: TRBJ2-7; clone size: .; D gene: TRBD1; V gene: TRBV6-2/TRBV6-3